The sequence of this T cell receptor (beta chain) was determined in a study of TIL therapy for anti-PD-1-resistant metastatic lung cancer. Germline assignment: CDR1 MNHEY and CDR2 SMNVEV (reference sequence). This CDR3 is built from 16 residues. The V end was cut by 5 bases, the J end by 12 bases, with 23 bases between. Sequencing used immunoSEQ v3. Repertoires were generated with immunoSEQ multiplex PCR, while TCRdb's copy carries only in-frame clones and drops some. This table holds more than 45,000 clones, about 73% found once. As to time point: pre-treatment sample, taken before nivolumab and TIL therapy.

The clonotype comes from a person between 25 and 80 years old with non-small cell lung cancer. This chain links TRBV27 with TRBJ1-6; weak D call: TRBD1 (5 bases). The sample here was blood, taken at baseline. CDR3 in amino acids: CASSTTGQGWHLPLHF. CDR3 in DNA: TGTGCCAGCAGTACCACCGGGCAGGGTTGGCATTTACCCCTCCACTTT.